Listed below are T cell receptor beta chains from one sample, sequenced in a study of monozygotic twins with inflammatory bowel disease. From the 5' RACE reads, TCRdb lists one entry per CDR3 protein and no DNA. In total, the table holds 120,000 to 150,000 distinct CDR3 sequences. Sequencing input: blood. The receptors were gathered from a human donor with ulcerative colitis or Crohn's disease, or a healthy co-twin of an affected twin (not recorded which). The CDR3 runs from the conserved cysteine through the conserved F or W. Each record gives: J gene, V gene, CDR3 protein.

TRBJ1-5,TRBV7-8,CASSSTENQPQHF
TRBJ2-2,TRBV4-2,CASSQDRVELFF
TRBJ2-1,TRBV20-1,CSAPGTITIDEQFF
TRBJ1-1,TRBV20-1,CSARAPRGAVSEAFF
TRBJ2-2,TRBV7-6,CASSYSGGATGELFF
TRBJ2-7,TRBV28,CASMWTGTYEQYF
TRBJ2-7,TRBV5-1,CASSERGPYEQYF
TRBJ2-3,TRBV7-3,CASSLGVAGGRGDTQYF
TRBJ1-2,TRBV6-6,CASSSGHSRSGYTF
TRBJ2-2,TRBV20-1,CSARWTLTGELFF
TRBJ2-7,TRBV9,CASSAGGQDYEQYF
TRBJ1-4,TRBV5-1,CASSRNRQGSPEKLFF
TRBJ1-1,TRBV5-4,CASSLVVGRGLTEAFF
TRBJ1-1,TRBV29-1,CSVEGTLVGNTEAFF
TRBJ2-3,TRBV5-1,CASSLGVLSADTQYF
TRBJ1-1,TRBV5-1,CASSYGQARKDEAFF
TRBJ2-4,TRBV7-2,CASSLLGTGVIPIQYF
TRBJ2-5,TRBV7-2,CASSLVISQETQYF
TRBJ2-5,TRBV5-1,CASSLGARMVWETQYF
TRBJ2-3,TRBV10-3,CAISESIRDTQYF
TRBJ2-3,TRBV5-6,CASSLDPGGGDTQYF
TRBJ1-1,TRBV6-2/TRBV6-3,CASSYLGSGTEAFF
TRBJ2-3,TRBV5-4,CASSFRGGTDTQYF
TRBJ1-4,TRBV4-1,CASSQDGQASNEKLFF
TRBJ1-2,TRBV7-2,CASSFTSGTAGGYTF
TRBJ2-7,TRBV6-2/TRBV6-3,CASSRLGGYEQYF
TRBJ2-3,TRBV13,CASSKNPFVKSTDTQYF
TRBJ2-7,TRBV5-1,CASSRDGGSSYEQYF
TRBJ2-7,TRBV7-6,CASSPQQGYEQYF
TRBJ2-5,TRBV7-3,CASSSGTGSYGQETQYF
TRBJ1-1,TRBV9,CASSVGSYTEAFF
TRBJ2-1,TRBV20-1,CSASLLGLEQFF
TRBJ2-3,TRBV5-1,CASAGKSGTADTQYF
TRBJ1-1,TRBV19,CASSTGTPMWAFF
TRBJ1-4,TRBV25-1,CASSGTTGGNERTNEKLFF
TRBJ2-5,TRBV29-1,CSVSRQGRETQYF
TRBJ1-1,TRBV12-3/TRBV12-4,CASNRRWGTEAFF
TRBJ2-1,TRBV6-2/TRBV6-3,CASSYSVPQWGARGNEQFF
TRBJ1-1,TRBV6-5,CASGTGWSEAFF
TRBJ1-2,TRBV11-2,CASSWTGRNYGYTF
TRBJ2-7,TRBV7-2,CASSLSTNIAYEQYF
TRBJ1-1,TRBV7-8,CASSLVAARDEAFF